This TCR beta chain was recorded in a study of metastatic and nonmetastatic thyroid tumors. Study background: Repertoires from blood and tumor or nodule tissue of malignant and benign thyroid patients were compared.

Germline V gene data show CDR1 as SGHTA and CDR2 as FQGTGA. The ends lost 2 bases at V and 5 bases at J; junction bases unmatched: 2. The CDR3 has 15 amino acids. All patients were treatment-naive before thyroid surgery. Authors' methods: The authors used CDR3 differences across clinicopathological groups to build a distant-metastasis classifier for papillary thyroid cancer. TCRdb redid the clone calls on the PCR reads using MiXCR. The V and J calls and clone size are TCRdb's, not the authors'. The table lists about 34,000 clones, roughly a third of them singletons. The TCR sequence derives from a female donor with papillary thyroid cancer or a benign thyroid nodule (not recorded which). Some clones in this sample may be carry-over from other donors' samples. The chain employs TRBV7-3 and TRBJ2-7; 14 nucleotides match TRBD2. The sequencing sample was made of tumor tissue. DNA of the CDR3: TGTGCCAGCAGCTTACGGGGACTAGCGGGGGACGAGCAGTACTTC. As protein: CASSLRGLAGDEQYF.